The present entry profiles one T cell receptor beta chain with its context. The CDR3 spans 15 residues. Germline loops: CDR1 SGHRS, CDR2 YFSETQ. The germline V and J ends were trimmed by 4 bases and 10 bases, with 18 bases remaining between them. Authors' data handling: It was from reference gene primer amplification that nucleated cell counts were estimated. Sequencing used immunoSEQ multiplex PCR; TCRdb keeps in-frame clones, though not all of them. That table supplies the V and J calls and clone size; D and trimming were determined from the DNA. The table records 60,000 to 75,000 clones, roughly 86% of them present only once. The record originates from a study of blood T cell repertoires in COVID-19. About the study: The cDNA or gDNA used as material had been derived from T cells, B-cell-depleted T cells, or PBMCs.

The source of this sequence is a woman in her sixties with acute or convalescent COVID-19. The chain employs TRBV5-1 and TRBJ1-6, with D perhaps TRBD1 (6 bases). The sample taken for sequencing was peripheral blood. The CDR3 nucleotides read TGCGCCAGCAGCCCCCAACAGGGTAATGAATCACCCCTCCACTTT. It translates to CASSPQQGNESPLHF.